The entry below describes one TCR beta chain. The antigen remains unidentified. Eight separate reactions per sample yielded the cDNA. With the 5' RACE reads reprocessed, TCRdb shows one record per CDR3 protein and no DNA. In all, the sample yields about 150,000 distinct CDR3 sequences. The record originates from a study of monozygotic twins with inflammatory bowel disease. Study-level findings and limits: A single strong clonotype or signal linked to IBD was not supported.

The CDR3 is 18 residues long. The germline gives CDR1 MDHEN, CDR2 SYDVKM. V gene TRBV28 combines with J gene TRBJ1-5; lacking DNA, the TRBD1 call made by TCRdb goes unchecked. This clonotype was sampled from a human donor with ulcerative colitis or Crohn's disease, or a healthy co-twin of an affected twin (not recorded which). Sequencing used blood. The CDR3 loop reads CASSLLTGGLYSNQPQHF.